This record concerns one T cell receptor (beta chain) sequence. What it binds is not known. Sequenced by immunoSEQ multiplex PCR; TCRdb stores in-frame clones only, minus some. The profile shows just over 70,000 clones, around 85% of them singletons. The record originates from a study of early stage breast cancer tumors. Overall study context: Average read coverage per sample was approximately 9.4-fold. General study results and limits: Blood repertoires resembled normal breast more than tumor.

Trimming removed 3 bases at V and 6 bases at J, with 18 bases between. CDR1 and CDR2 (germline): MDHEN, SYDVKM. The CDR3 spans 16 residues. This sequence was found in a person aged 55 to 75 with breast cancer. The sample taken for sequencing was blood. This rearrangement joins TRBV28 to TRBJ2-1; weak D call: TRBD2 (6 bases). CDR3 nucleotide sequence: TGTGCCAGCAGTTTCGGGAGCGTCTCTCCCCGCAATGAGCAGTTCTTC. Translated: CASSFGSVSPRNEQFF.